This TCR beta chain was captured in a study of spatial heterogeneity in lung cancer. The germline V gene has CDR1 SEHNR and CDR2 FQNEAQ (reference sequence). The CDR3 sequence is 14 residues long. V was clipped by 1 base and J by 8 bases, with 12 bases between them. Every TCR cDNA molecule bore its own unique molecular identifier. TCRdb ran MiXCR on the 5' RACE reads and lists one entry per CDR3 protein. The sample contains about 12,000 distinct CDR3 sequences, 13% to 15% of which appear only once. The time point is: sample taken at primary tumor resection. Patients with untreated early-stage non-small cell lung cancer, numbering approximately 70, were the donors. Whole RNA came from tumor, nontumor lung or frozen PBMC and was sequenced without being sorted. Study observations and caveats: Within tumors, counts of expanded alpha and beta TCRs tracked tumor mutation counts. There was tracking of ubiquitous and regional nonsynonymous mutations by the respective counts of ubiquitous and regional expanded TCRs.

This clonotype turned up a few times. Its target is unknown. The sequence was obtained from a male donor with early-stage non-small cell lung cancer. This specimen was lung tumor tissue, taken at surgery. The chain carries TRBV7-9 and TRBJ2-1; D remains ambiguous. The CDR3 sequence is CASSLDQMSDEQFF. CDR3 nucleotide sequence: TGTGCCAGCAGCTTAGACCAGATGAGCGATGAGCAGTTCTTC.